The 12 T cell receptor beta chains in this list originate from one sample, sequenced in a study of cytomegalovirus exposure and HLA in healthy donors. In the PCR, 60 Vbeta and 13 Jbeta primers were used. Only in-frame clones appear in the TCRdb table, and some are missing; sequencing was by immunoSEQ multiplex PCR. The table lists 190,000 or so clones. Specimen: PBMCs. These receptors were taken from a boy younger than 18 in good health and CMV-seronegative.

The rearrangement links TRBV10-3 to TRBJ2-3; D call uncertain. Per germline, CDR1 ENHRY and CDR2 SYGVKD. Trimming took off 3 bases at V and 1 base at J, with 14 bases between the two ends. The CDR3 has 16 residues. The CDR3 DNA is TGTGCCATCAGTGATCCGGGTTCAATCGGCACAGATACGCAGTATTTT. It codes for CAISDPGSIGTDTQYF.

V is TRBV5-4 and J is TRBJ1-2; perhaps TRBD1 as D (6 bases). The CDR3 is 13 amino acids. Germline CDR1 is SGHNT and CDR2 is YYREEE (reference sequence). The V end lost 6 bases, the J end lost 8 bases, and 17 bases lay between the germline ends. The CDR3 nucleotides read TGTGCCAGCACACGGAACAGGGACATGGGCTACACCTTC. Translating it yields CASTRNRDMGYTF.

This rearrangement joins TRBV9 to TRBJ1-3; the D is unclear. Deletions cut 0 bases from V and 0 bases from J, with 10 bases between. This CDR3 has 16 residues. Germline V gene lookup returns CDR1 SGDLS and CDR2 YYNGEE. The CDR3 loop is CASSVDGARSGNTIYF. The CDR3 DNA follows: TGTGCCAGCAGCGTAGATGGAGCCCGCTCTGGAAACACCATATATTTT.

The chain joins TRBV5-5 to TRBJ2-7, with 7 bases lining up with TRBD2. This CDR3 is 13 amino acids long. Trimming removed 5 bases from V and 4 bases from J; junction bases left unmatched: 6. Germline CDR1 and CDR2: SGHKS and YYEKEE (reference sequence). CDR3 protein: CASRIGRAYEQYF. CDR3 in DNA: TGTGCCAGCAGAATTGGGAGGGCGTACGAGCAGTACTTC.

This sequence joins TRBV6-5 and TRBJ2-5; the match to TRBD2 covers 11 bases. CDR3 length equals 15 residues. Germline CDR1 and CDR2: MNHEY and SVGAGI. The V gene end was trimmed by 3 bases and the J gene end by 5 bases; junction bases not matched to a gene: 5. The CDR3 DNA reads TGTGCCAGCAGTTATAGCGGGGGGGCCGGTGAGACCCAGTACTTC. Residues: CASSYSGGAGETQYF.

The J gene is TRBJ2-2, the V gene TRBV27; TRBD2 aligns across 9 bases. Germline V lookup: CDR1 MNHEY, CDR2 SMNVEV (reference sequence). Trimming cost V 2 bases and J 6 bases; bases outside gene matches: 4. The CDR3 contains 15 residues. Here the CDR3 DNA reads TGTGCCAGCAGTTTAGGCGGGGGGGCGGCCGGGGAGCTGTTTTTT. It translates to CASSLGGGAAGELFF.

The chain carries TRBV6-5 and TRBJ1-1; D perhaps matches TRBD1 (6 bases). V lost 7 bases and J 1 base, leaving 16 bases between the germline ends. CDR3 length: 15 residues. The germline V gene encodes CDR1 MNHEY and CDR2 SVGAGI. The CDR3 loop is CASNPRGAANTEAFF. The CDR3 region has the DNA TGTGCCAGCAACCCCCGGGGGGCAGCGAACACTGAAGCTTTCTTT.

The V call is TRBV30, the J call TRBJ1-1; 7 bases align to TRBD1. V was clipped by 3 bases and J by 7 bases; unmatched bases: 11. CDR1 is GTSNPN and CDR2 is SVGIG in the germline V gene (reference sequence). CDR3 length: 14 amino acids. This CDR3 is CAWSIQTGYDEAFF. The CDR3 DNA reads TGTGCCTGGAGCATTCAGACAGGGTATGATGAAGCTTTCTTT.

The chain has TRBV29-1 and TRBJ1-2; D is undetermined. The CDR3 totals 13 residues. Per germline, CDR1 SQVTM and CDR2 ANQGSEA. Between the trimmed V and J ends, which lost 6 bases and 5 bases, there was a span of 16 bases. The CDR3 region has the DNA TGCAGCGTCCGACTTAAGACGGTTTATGGCTACACCTTC. It codes for CSVRLKTVYGYTF.

The chain recombines TRBV18 with TRBJ1-2; D gene ambiguous. This CDR3 has 16 residues. Germline assignment: CDR1 KGHSH and CDR2 LQKENI. With 2 bases removed from V and 0 bases from J, the gap between germline ends came to 13 bases. CDR3 coding DNA: TGTGCCAGCTCACCATTCCGGAGTGTCCCTAACTATGGCTACACCTTC. This codes for CASSPFRSVPNYGYTF.

The chain joins TRBV7-2 to TRBJ2-7; 7 nucleotides match TRBD2. CDR1 and CDR2 (germline): SGHTA, FQGNSA. The CDR3 totals 13 residues. V was clipped by 5 bases and J by 6 bases; unmatched bases: 7. For the CDR3, the DNA is TGTGCCAGCAGCCCTATTGGGGGGGGCGAGCAGTACTTC. It specifies CASSPIGGGEQYF.

The rearrangement joins TRBV5-4 to TRBJ1-1; D is undetermined. Germline values: CDR1 SGHNT, CDR2 YYREEE (reference sequence). Trimming took off 3 bases at V and 5 bases at J, with 14 bases between the two ends. The CDR3 covers 14 residues. In nucleotides, the CDR3 is TGTGCCAGCAGCTCCCCTAGGAGAGGGACTGAAGCTTTCTTT. Translated, it gives CASSSPRRGTEAFF.